This T cell receptor (beta chain) came from a study of memory CD4+ T cells and cytomegalovirus serostatus. Study-wide results and caveats: Suggested: most of the CMV-linked TCR signature lies in CD4+ memory cells. About two fifths of the roughly 150 known CMV-associated TCRbeta sequences appeared in CD4+ memory.

Using immunoSEQ multiplex PCR, the repertoire was profiled, and TCRdb retains in-frame clones only, with some absent. The sample consists of about 62,000 clones, about 75% of them appearing once. The sort gate was single viable CD3+CD4+CD8-CD45RO+ cells for memory CD4+ T cells. Serum IgG to CMV pp150, pp28, p38 and p52 defined serostatus. Total CD4+ T cells were enriched by CD4 positive selection. The CDR3 is 14 residues long. Trimming pared 7 bases from V and 6 bases from J, leaving 16 bases between. From germline, CDR1 is MDHEN and CDR2 SYDVKM. This clone came up once. Its antigen remains unknown. Sequencing was performed on memory CD4+ T cells from blood. The chain combines TRBV28 with TRBJ2-1; no reliable D call. This TCR was sampled from an adult in good health and CMV-seropositive. CDR3 sequence reads: CASILSGGTNEQFF. The CDR3 DNA reads TGTGCCAGCATTTTGTCGGGCGGAACCAATGAGCAGTTCTTC.